The sequence of this T cell receptor (beta chain) was determined in a study of vaccination effects on CD4 cells after COVID-19 (dated by TCRdb to between 2021 and 2022). For the wider study: Each participant received two doses of an mRNA SARS-CoV-2 vaccine, either BNT162b2 or mRNA-1273. A total of 10 COVID-19 convalescent patients and a few SARS-CoV-2-naive healthy vaccine recipients were included in the full study. SARS-CoV-2 spike-specific CD4+ TCR repertoires were compared before and after mRNA vaccination in COVID-19 convalescent patients and in infection-naive vaccine recipients. Cultures from other donors in the study were sequenced with the Oncomine TCR Beta short-read assay on an Illumina iSeq 100.

The CDR3 measures 15 amino acids from cysteine to phenylalanine. Kept here is only the CDR3 DNA, which spans 45 bases and is read in frame from base 1. From a lookup of the germline V gene, CDR1 and CDR2 are MDHEN and SYDVKM. Trimming removed 4 bases from V and 2 bases from J, leaving 13 bases between the germline ends. The ViraFEST assay stimulated PBMC with viral peptide pools and then used TCR sequencing to identify antigen-specific CD4+ T cell clonotypes by expansion. After around eleven days of culture, CD4+ T cells were isolated with the EasySep CD4+ T cell isolation kit. The absence of prior SARS-CoV-2 infection in healthy vaccine recipients was confirmed by negative nucleocapsid antibodies before and after vaccination. Fewer than 2.5 million PBMC per well were cultured in IMDM with 5% human AB serum, 9 to 10 IU/ml IL-2 and gentamicin, plus 10 ug/ml peptides. On days 3 and 7, half of the culture medium was replaced with fresh IL-2-containing medium. Each peptide stimulation condition was cultured in triplicate wells unless otherwise noted. Using Ficoll-Paque Plus gradient centrifugation, PBMC were separated from whole blood and then either used fresh or cryopreserved at -140C. The overlapping peptide pools covered the spike proteins of SARS-CoV-2 as well as those of the common cold coronaviruses HCoV-NL63, HCoV-OC43 and HCoV-229E. Genomic DNA was extracted from cultured CD4+ T cells with the QIAamp micro DNA kit.

The library was made by the immunoSEQ multiplex PCR assay. DNA from the CD4+ T cells that had been cultured and isolated underwent TCR beta CDR3 sequencing. On the study's bioinformatics: Non-productive TCR sequences were removed, reads were trimmed to the CDR3 region, and CDR3s of at least 7 amino acids were retained. The MANAFEST web app was used to identify antigen-specific clonotypes by comparing expansion in peptide wells with expansion in reference cultures. To count as positive, a clone had to show expansion at FDR<0.05 compared with the reference and with all other wells, an odds ratio above 5, and a frequency above 0.1% in two replicate wells. Clonotypes significantly expanded in SARS-CoV-2 spike wells and in at least one common cold coronavirus spike condition were defined as cross-reactive. CDR3 similarity was assessed by Levenshtein distance with the stringdist R package, and unrooted trees were built with ape in R 3.6.1. In its TCRdb copy, this immuneACCESS table keeps in-frame sequences only and misses some clones. Where compared with another copy, unresolved V genes explain less than half of these, and the others have no known cause. That table furnishes V, J and clone size, whereas the DNA furnished D and trimming. This sample holds about 70,000 clones; about 80% were observed only once. 12% of the sample rests with the top ten.

Beyond this particular receptor, the publication reports: Marked clonal contraction was observed in both infection-induced and vaccine-induced clones at late post-vaccination timepoints, consistent with waning T cell responses. Among healthy vaccine recipients, nearly all vaccine-induced clones were SARS-CoV-2 mono-reactive, and just 1 of 255 was cross-reactive with common cold coronaviruses. Only a small number of convalescent patients were included, and no early post-infection timepoints were available, which limited the study.

About this clone: Its specific antigen is unknown. Qualities for individual bases were not recorded, and no much larger clone is one base off.

The specimen comprised CD4+ T cells from PBMCs cultured with SARS-CoV-2 spike peptides, sampled before COVID-19 vaccination. The cell subset or site label, read with the paper, signifies: SARS-CoV-2 spike overlapping peptide pool stimulation. The sequence is built from TRBV28 and TRBJ2-3; matching of 6 bases hints at TRBD1 as the D gene. This clonotype originated in a human donor who received a COVID-19 vaccine. The nucleotide sequence is given as TGTGCCAGCAGTTCGCCCAGGGGACCCACAGATACGCAGTATTTT. Its translation is CASSSPRGPTDTQYF.